The rows below give T cell receptor beta chains drawn from one sample of a study of beta chain features in type 1 diabetes. Only in-frame clones appear in the TCRdb table, and some are missing; sequencing was by immunoSEQ multiplex PCR. Found here are about 450,000 clones, over 10% of them singletons; the top ten hold approximately 0.05%. The sequencing input was naive CD4+ T cells from blood. All receptors derive from a woman under 30 in good health. The CDR3 runs from the conserved cysteine through the conserved F or W. D genes are given only for firm matches. Rows may omit the clone size; those that give it use once, few, many or a size class.

clone_size,d_call,v_call,j_call,cdr3_aa,cdr3_nt
.,TRBD2,TRBV30,TRBJ2-1,CAWSVSRAGEAYNEQFF,TGTGCCTGGAGTGTAAGTAGGGCGGGAGAGGCCTACAATGAGCAGTTCTTC
.,.,TRBV30,TRBJ1-5,CAWSRGANQPQHF,TGTGCCTGGTCCCGAGGGGCCAATCAGCCCCAGCATTTT
few,TRBD1,TRBV29-1,TRBJ2-7,CSVAGQGSYEQYF,TGCAGCGTTGCAGGACAGGGCTCCTACGAGCAGTACTTC
few,.,TRBV29-1,TRBJ1-5,CSVEGDSNQPQHF,TGCAGCGTTGAGGGGGATAGCAATCAGCCCCAGCATTTT
few,TRBD2,TRBV18,TRBJ2-5,CASSPLAGGCETQYF,TGTGCCAGCTCACCTTTAGCGGGGGGATGTGAGACCCAGTACTTC
.,.,TRBV15,TRBJ1-4,CATSRDQGNEKLFF,TGTGCCACCAGCAGAGATCAGGGGAATGAAAAACTGTTTTTT
.,.,TRBV6-6,TRBJ1-4,CASSYTEIEKLFF,TGTGCCAGCAGTTACACGGAAATCGAAAAACTGTTTTTT
.,.,TRBV29-1,TRBJ2-4,CSVEAVAQNIQYF,TGCAGCGTTGAAGCGGTAGCTCAAAACATTCAGTACTTC
.,.,TRBV9,TRBJ2-5,CASSTRPRWGQETQYF,TGTGCCAGCAGCACCAGACCCCGATGGGGACAAGAGACCCAGTACTTC
.,.,TRBV19,TRBJ2-6,CASSIERDFLGANVLTF,TGTGCCAGTAGTATTGAAAGGGACTTCCTGGGGGCCAACGTCCTGACTTTC
.,.,TRBV6-6,TRBJ2-2,CASSWGGGDTGELFF,TGTGCCAGCAGTTGGGGAGGGGGTGACACCGGGGAGCTGTTTTTT
few,TRBD1,TRBV5-6,TRBJ2-3,CASSSGQGSDTQYF,TGTGCCAGCAGCTCGGGACAGGGGTCAGATACGCAGTATTTT
.,.,TRBV9,TRBJ2-7,CASSVDNEAYEQYF,TGTGCCAGCAGCGTAGATAACGAAGCCTACGAGCAGTACTTC
.,.,TRBV28,TRBJ1-2,CASRGGQYYGYTF,TGTGCCAGCAGAGGCGGTCAGTACTATGGCTACACCTTC
.,.,TRBV18,TRBJ2-5,CASSPPGQAGTQYF,TGTGCCAGCTCACCACCGGGGCAGGCTGGGACCCAGTACTTC
few,.,TRBV20-1,TRBJ1-1,CSAYKTEEAFF,TGCAGTGCTTATAAGACAGAAGAAGCTTTCTTT
few,TRBD1,TRBV6-5,TRBJ2-1,CASSYSKRGLYNEQFF,TGTGCCAGCAGTTACTCGAAGAGGGGGCTCTACAATGAGCAGTTCTTC
.,TRBD1,TRBV2,TRBJ2-7,CASSYRGQGEQYF,TGTGCCAGCAGCTACAGGGGCCAGGGCGAGCAGTACTTC
few,.,TRBV4-3,TRBJ2-7,CASSQDASDSSYEQYF,TGCGCCAGCAGCCAAGACGCGTCGGACAGTTCCTACGAGCAGTACTTC
few,.,TRBV12-5,TRBJ2-1,CASVSSREQFF,TGTGCTAGTGTCTCGAGTCGAGAGCAGTTCTTC
.,TRBD1,TRBV9,TRBJ2-1,CASSADPGGLNNEQFF,TGTGCCAGCAGCGCGGACCCAGGGGGTCTGAACAATGAGCAGTTCTTC
few,.,TRBV2,TRBJ1-1,CASSGYLPGTEAFF,TGTGCCAGCAGTGGGTACCTCCCGGGGACTGAAGCTTTCTTT
.,TRBD2,TRBV29-1,TRBJ2-1,CSVEDRVLAGGHVRFF,TGCAGCGTTGAAGATCGGGTCCTAGCGGGGGGGCACGTGCGGTTCTTC
.,TRBD1,TRBV9,TRBJ1-2,CASSPGQGASYGYTF,TGTGCCAGCAGCCCCGGACAGGGGGCGAGCTATGGCTACACCTTC
few,TRBD2,TRBV15,TRBJ2-7,CATSRDRGGFHEQYF,TGTGCCACCAGCAGAGATCGCGGGGGGTTCCACGAGCAGTACTTC
.,.,TRBV7-2,TRBJ2-4,CASSPRRARDIQYF,TGTGCCAGCAGCCCCCGGCGGGCTAGGGACATTCAGTACTTC
.,.,TRBV5-1,TRBJ2-5,CASSSGVLGETQYF,TGCGCCAGCAGCTCAGGGGTCCTGGGAGAGACCCAGTACTTC